This T cell receptor (beta chain) was obtained from a study of T cell repertoires in cytomegalovirus infection. The wider study: Public TCR beta signature analysis indicated the presence of both CMV infection and matching HLA type. Whole-study results and caveats: Ex vivo responses were dominated by HLA-C-restricted CMV-specific TCR beta clonotypes.

TCRdb independently ran MiXCR on the reads; one entry per CDR3 protein. The sample has about 160,000 distinct CDR3 sequences, over 15% seen once. Trimming at V came to 5 bases and at J to 5 bases, leaving 20 bases not matched to a gene. This CDR3 spans 19 amino acids. Germline V gives CDR1 MDHEN, CDR2 SYDVKM. Regarding this clonotype: Its specificity is not known.

The chain is built from TRBV28 and TRBJ2-3, with 9 bases lining up with TRBD2. Material: CD8+ T cells from PBMCs. The TCR sequence derives from a human donor in good health (CMV status not recorded). Some clones in this sample may be carry-over from other donors' samples. The CDR3 loop reads CASSDGREGRGRDEDTQYF. CDR3 in DNA: TGTGCCAGCAGTGATGGGCGGGAGGGCCGTGGGAGGGATGAAGATACGCAGTATTTT.